This TCR beta chain originates from a study of cytomegalovirus exposure and HLA in healthy donors. At the level of the study: Findings of an earlier analysis included around 120 million unique TCR beta sequences from roughly 190 million T cells.

This cohort consisted of healthy bone marrow donors. With respect to this clone: Its antigen remains unknown.

In the PCR, 60 Vbeta and 13 Jbeta primers were used. Clones were read by immunoSEQ multiplex PCR, and TCRdb kept only the in-frame ones, dropping some. The sample gives roughly 150,000 clones, roughly 64% of which show up once; 3% is in the top ten. Overall study results and limits: Certain sequence variants were highly shared and formed a cluster, and this cluster was likely a sequencing artifact.

Sequenced: PBMCs. The receptor was isolated from a woman between 25 and 40 years old in good health and CMV-seropositive.

For the CDR3, the DNA is TGTGCCAGCAGTAACGCAGGGGGCCGCTATCAGCCCCAGCATTTT. Translation gives CASSNAGGRYQPQHF. The chain uses TRBV6-5 and TRBJ1-5, with 8 positions matching TRBD1. The CDR3 extends over 15 amino acids. Germline CDR1 MNHEY, CDR2 SVGAGI. V was pared by 5 bases and J by 5 bases, with 8 bases of the junction left unmatched.